This entry features one T cell receptor (beta chain) sequence. Its antigen is currently unknown. The sample is drawn from a study of metastatic and nonmetastatic thyroid tumors. At the level of the study: A comparison of repertoires was made across blood and tumor or nodule tissue from malignant and benign thyroid patients. Findings and caveats of the study: Across blood and tumor, TCR beta diversity in malignant thyroid tumors was reportedly significantly higher than in benign nodules.

Not a single patient had been given any form of treatment at any point before undergoing thyroid surgery. Source study methods: What underpinned the distant-metastasis classifier for papillary thyroid cancer was the set of CDR3 differences across clinicopathological groups. With MiXCR, TCRdb called clones anew from the PCR reads. The V and J calls shown here were made by TCRdb, not taken from the authors' results. The sample carries roughly 20,000 clones, about 34% recorded once. The sample consisted of tumor tissue. The TCR was taken from a male donor with papillary thyroid cancer or a benign thyroid nodule (not recorded which). Some clones in this sample may be carry-over from other donors' samples.

CDR3 nucleotides: TGCAGTGCTAGAGGGATGGGACAGGGGTATGGCTACACCTTC. Translated: CSARGMGQGYGYTF. The genes are TRBV20-1 and TRBJ1-2; 10 positions match TRBD1. The CDR3 is 14 amino acids. Germline V gives CDR1 DFQATT, CDR2 SNEGSKA (reference sequence). The junction had 4 bases not matched to a gene; V was cut back by 1 base and J by 5 bases.